This T cell receptor delta chain stems from a study of Vδ1+ human thymocytes. General study results and limits: Highly polyclonal TRG and TRD repertoires with Gaussian CDR3 length distributions appeared in thymus.

The template was reverse-transcribed extracted RNA. Multiplex PCR used pooled V-gene forward primers and a constant-region reverse primer to amplify CDR3s. TCRdb made new clone calls on the multiplex PCR reads using CATT. The sample contains around 26,000 delta-chain clones, about 31% of which appear only once. This clone was observed a few times. As yet, its antigen is unknown. CDR1 and CDR2 (germline): TSWWSYY, QGS. The CDR3 spans 18 residues. V lost 2 bases and J 1 base, leaving 20 bases between the germline ends. The V gene is TRDV1, the J gene TRDJ1; no definite D call. Material for sequencing was Vdelta1+ gamma-delta thymocytes from the thymus. Specified subset: FACS-sorted CD3+ TCRalphabeta- TCRVdelta1+ TCRVdelta2- thymocytes. The sequence was collected from a boy less than two years old who had congenital heart surgery. CDR3 region: CALGETCGTMVVTDKLIF. CDR3 coding DNA: TGTGCTCTTGGGGAAACGTGCGGGACCATGGTAGTCACCGATAAACTCATCTTT.